The subject of this entry is one TCR beta chain. The data belong to a study of blood T cell repertoires in COVID-19. The CDR3 length is 14 residues. Per the germline V gene, CDR1 is SGHRS and CDR2 is YFSETQ. V lost 4 bases to trimming and J lost 6 bases; unmatched junction nucleotides: 9. Only in-frame clones appear in the TCRdb table, and some are missing; sequencing was by immunoSEQ multiplex PCR. The sample has 250,000 to 350,000 clones, 90% seen once. The V call is TRBV5-1, the J call TRBJ1-1, with TRBD1 matching 7 bases. The origin of this receptor is a woman aged 50 to 60 with COVID-19, enrolled during active disease. The material sequenced was peripheral blood. The CDR3, as DNA: TGCGCCAGCAGCAACCGACAGGGTCTCGCTGAAGCTTTCTTT. Amino acid sequence: CASSNRQGLAEAFF.